Shown below are 3 T cell receptor beta chains from a single sample sequenced in a study of cytomegalovirus exposure and HLA in healthy donors. The PCR employed 60 Vbeta primers together with 13 Jbeta primers. Generated by immunoSEQ multiplex PCR, the TCRdb table keeps only in-frame clones and is missing some. The sample lists roughly 100,000 clones; 82% were seen once. Material: PBMCs. The receptors come from a man younger than 45 in good health and CMV-seropositive.

This clone was recorded a few times. The J gene is TRBJ2-2, the V gene TRBV30; TRBD2 matches 11 bases. Germline V gene lookup returns CDR1 GTSNPN and CDR2 SVGIG (reference sequence). CDR3 size: 15 residues. Trimming removed 0 bases from V and 3 bases from J; junction bases left unmatched: 0. The chain's CDR3 is CAWSVLAGDTGELFF. The CDR3 bases are TGTGCCTGGAGTGTACTAGCGGGAGACACCGGGGAGCTGTTTTTT.

The rearrangement links TRBV6-1 to TRBJ1-6; a possible D gene is TRBD1 (5 bases). Germline loops: CDR1 MNHNS, CDR2 SASEGT. Trimming stripped 4 bases from V and 10 bases from J, with 11 bases between. The CDR3 has 13 residues. The CDR3 nucleotides read TGTGCCAGCAGTGTGGCAGGGCAATCACCCCTCCACTTT. It yields the protein CASSVAGQSPLHF.

The rearrangement joins TRBV11-3 to TRBJ2-5, with D tentatively TRBD1 (5 bases). The J call may be in error: the DNA end matches TRBJ2-7 better. From germline, CDR1 is SGHNT and CDR2 YENEEA. CDR3 length equals 18 residues. The CDR3 DNA reads TGTGCCAGCAGCTTAGGAATTGGACACAATGAAAGCTCCTACGAGCAGTACTTC. This encodes CASSLGIGHNESSYEQYF.